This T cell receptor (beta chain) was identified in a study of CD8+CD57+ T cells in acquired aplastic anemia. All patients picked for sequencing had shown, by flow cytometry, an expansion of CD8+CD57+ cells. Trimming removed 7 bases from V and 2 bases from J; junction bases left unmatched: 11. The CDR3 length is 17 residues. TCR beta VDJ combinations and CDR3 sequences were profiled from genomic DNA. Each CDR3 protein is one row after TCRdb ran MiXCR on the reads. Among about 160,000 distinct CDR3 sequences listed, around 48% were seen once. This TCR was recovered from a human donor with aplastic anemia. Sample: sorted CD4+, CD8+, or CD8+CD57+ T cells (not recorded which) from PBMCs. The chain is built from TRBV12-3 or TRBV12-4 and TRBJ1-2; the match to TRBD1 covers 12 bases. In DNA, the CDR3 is TGTGCCAGCATCCGAGGGACAGGGGGCGCGTTGAACTATGGCTACACCTTC. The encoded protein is CASIRGTGGALNYGYTF.